One sample yielded the 26 T cell receptor beta chains listed below, sequenced in a study of T cell changes during pregnancy in multiple sclerosis. Using immunoSEQ multiplex PCR, the repertoire was profiled, and TCRdb retains in-frame clones only, with some absent. The table lists approximately 30,000 clones, 89% of them singletons. This specimen was CD4+ T cells from peripheral blood mononuclear cells, taken in the first trimester of pregnancy. These receptors were obtained from a female donor in good health, enrolled as a control in a pregnancy study.

The chain carries TRBV5-4 and TRBJ2-2; 8 positions agree with TRBD2. This CDR3 has 17 residues. V gave up 4 bases and J gave up 8 bases; unmatched junction bases: 16. Germline CDR1 and CDR2: SGHNT and YYREEE (reference sequence). CDR3 in DNA: TGTGCCAGCAGCCCACCCTCTGCGGGAGGATTGGGGGGGGAGCTGTTTTTT. It translates to CASSPPSAGGLGGELFF.

CDR3 bases: TGTGCCTGGAGTCTCCAGCAGGGGCGGACTGGAAACACCATATATTTT. Translated: CAWSLQQGRTGNTIYF. The chain is built from TRBV30 and TRBJ1-3; maybe TRBD1 (6 bases). This CDR3 is 16 amino acids long. Deletions cut 2 bases from V and 2 bases from J, with 16 bases between. Germline values: CDR1 GTSNPN, CDR2 SVGIG (reference sequence). The whole variable domain, remainder taken from reference TRBV30 and TRBJ1-3, is SQTIHQWPATLVQPVGSPLSLECTVEGTSNPNLYWYRQAAGRGLQLLFYSVGIGQISSEVPQNLSASRPQDRQFILSSKKLLLSDSGFYLCAWSLQQGRTGNTIYFGEGSWLTVV.

This clone has more than one count but fewer than ten. The V gene is TRBV20-1, the J gene TRBJ1-1; TRBD1 aligns across 7 bases. CDR1 and CDR2 from the germline V gene are DFQATT and SNEGSKA (reference sequence). V trimming: 6 bases; J trimming: 9 bases; junction bases outside the gene matches: 7. This CDR3 region has 11 residues. CDR3 in amino acids: CSARQGLKAFF. In DNA, the CDR3 is TGCAGTGCCCGACAGGGCCTGAAAGCTTTCTTT.

This sequence joins TRBV4-2 and TRBJ2-7, with TRBD2 as a possible D gene (6 bases). The germline V and J ends were trimmed by 0 bases and 3 bases, with 21 bases remaining between them. The CDR3 runs 18 residues. Germline V gives CDR1 LGHNA, CDR2 YNFKEQ. CDR3 loop: CASSQDRRLSGHHYEQYF. DNA of the CDR3: TGTGCCAGCAGCCAAGATAGGCGTTTGAGCGGGCACCACTACGAGCAGTACTTC.

The chain employs TRBV7-9 and TRBJ2-3; 8 nucleotides match TRBD1. CDR3 size: 14 residues. Germline CDR1 SEHNR, CDR2 FQNEAQ (reference sequence). V lost 5 bases to trimming and J lost 5 bases; unmatched junction nucleotides: 6. The CDR3 DNA reads as TGTGCCAGCAGCCATGGACAGGGAAGAGATACGCAGTATTTT. Translating gives CASSHGQGRDTQYF.

The V call is TRBV28, the J call TRBJ2-7; 13 bases fit TRBD2. The CDR3 sequence is 22 residues long. J lost 0 bases, V lost 6 bases, and 23 bases had no gene match. Per germline, CDR1 MDHEN and CDR2 SYDVKM. The CDR3 DNA follows: TGTGCCAGCAGCCCCGTGACGGGACAGGGGACTAGCGGGGTAGAAAGCTCCTACGAGCAGTACTTC. Protein product: CASSPVTGQGTSGVESSYEQYF.

This chain uses TRBV7-8 with TRBJ1-5; 7 nucleotides line up with TRBD1. This CDR3 comprises 17 residues. Germline CDR1 SGHVS, CDR2 FQNEAQ. J gave up 9 bases and V 4 bases, and 18 bases lay outside the gene matches. The CDR3 DNA reads as TGTGCCAGCAGCTCCGGACAGGCGGCGGTTACAGTGGGGCCCCAGCATTTT. This sequence encodes CASSSGQAAVTVGPQHF.

The chain combines TRBV19 with TRBJ2-1; TRBD1 agrees at 7 bases. Germline V gives CDR1 LNHDA, CDR2 SQIVND (reference sequence). J was trimmed by 0 bases and V by 5 bases; bases with no gene match: 10. The CDR3 sequence is 17 residues long. DNA of the CDR3: TGTGCCAGTAGTCCCCCGGGACAGCTGAGCTCCTACAATGAGCAGTTCTTC. This translates into CASSPPGQLSSYNEQFF. Full variable domain (remainder filled in from reference TRBV19 and TRBJ2-1): DGGITQSPKYLFRKEGQNVTLSCEQNLNHDAMYWYRQDPGQGLRLIYYSQIVNDFQKGDIAEGYSVSREKKESFPLTVTSAQKNPTAFYLCASSPPGQLSSYNEQFFGPGTRLTVL.

The chain couples TRBV14 to TRBJ2-1; 11 bases fit TRBD2. Per the germline V gene, CDR1 is SGHDN and CDR2 is FVKESK. CDR3 length equals 16 residues. V shed 4 bases, J shed 2 bases, and the junction held 4 bases outside the gene matches. CDR3 sequence (DNA): TGTGCCAGCAGCCTGCGACTAGCGGGGACCTACAATGAGCAGTTCTTC. This codes for CASSLRLAGTYNEQFF.

This clone was observed once. The genes are TRBV9 and TRBJ2-7, with a possible D match to TRBD2 (6 bases). Trimming removed 4 bases from V and 3 bases from J, with 23 bases in between. This CDR3 is 17 amino acids long. In germline, CDR1 is SGDLS, CDR2 YYNGEE. The CDR3 protein is CASSPAGRTVSDYEQYF. CDR3 sequence (DNA): TGTGCCAGCAGCCCTGCTGGGAGGACGGTCTCGGACTACGAGCAGTACTTC.

The chain has TRBV7-9 and TRBJ2-1; D call uncertain. Trimming shortened V by 2 bases and J by 6 bases, and 11 bases separated the two germline ends. The CDR3 is 14 amino acids. In germline, CDR1 is SEHNR, CDR2 FQNEAQ (reference sequence). The CDR3 DNA reads as TGTGCCAGCAGCTTAAAATCCAGGTTCAATGAGCAGTTCTTC. Encoded protein: CASSLKSRFNEQFF.

The chain joins TRBV6-1 to TRBJ1-3, with TRBD1 as a possible D gene (5 bases). The CDR3 extends over 17 amino acids. The germline V gene has CDR1 MNHNS and CDR2 SASEGT. The ends were cut back, 0 bases at V and 4 bases at J, with 16 bases in the middle. The DNA of the CDR3 is TGTGCCAGCAGTGAAGCGCTTGCCCCAGGGCAGGGAAACACCATATATTTT. Translation gives CASSEALAPGQGNTIYF.

The chain joins TRBV5-6 to TRBJ1-2; TRBD1 matches 7 bases. CDR1 and CDR2 (germline): SGHDT, YYEEEE. The CDR3 has 13 amino acids. V trimming: 4 bases; J trimming: 4 bases; junction bases outside the gene matches: 4. The CDR3: CASSLGQLYGYTF. In nucleotides, the CDR3 is TGTGCCAGCAGCCTGGGACAGCTCTATGGCTACACCTTC.

V and J are TRBV6-6 and TRBJ2-7, with D tentatively TRBD2 (7 bases). V dropped 0 bases and J dropped 3 bases, with 9 bases sitting between them. CDR1 and CDR2 from the germline V gene are MNHNY and SVGAGI (reference sequence). This CDR3 region has 14 residues. CDR3 region: CASSYSGGGYEQYF. CDR3 DNA sequence: TGTGCCAGCAGTTACTCAGGGGGGGGCTACGAGCAGTACTTC.

The chain carries TRBV5-1 and TRBJ1-4, with D possibly TRBD1 on 5 matching bases. This CDR3 region has 12 residues. Trimming removed 5 bases from V and 4 bases from J, with 6 bases in between. Germline V lookup: CDR1 SGHRS, CDR2 YFSETQ. CDR3 residues: CASRTDNEKLFF. Here the CDR3 DNA reads TGCGCCAGCAGGACAGATAATGAAAAACTGTTTTTT. The entire variable domain, with the rest obtained from reference TRBV5-1 and TRBJ1-4, is as follows: KAGVTQTPRYLIKTRGQQVTLSCSPISGHRSVSWYQQTPGQGLQFLFEYFSETQRNKGNFPGRFSGRQFSNSRSEMNVSTLELGDSALYLCASRTDNEKLFFGSGTQLSVL.

CDR3 residues: CASSLNGGATDTQYF. CDR3 DNA sequence: TGTGCCAGCAGCTTAAACGGGGGGGCTACGGATACGCAGTATTTT. This sequence joins TRBV7-2 and TRBJ2-3; 8 bases are shared with TRBD2. The trim removed 2 bases at V and 6 bases at J, leaving 7 bases unmatched. Germline CDR1 reads SGHTA; CDR2 reads FQGNSA. The CDR3 totals 15 residues. The complete variable domain, with remaining parts taken from reference TRBV7-2 and TRBJ2-3, reads GAGVSQSPSNKVTEKGKDVELRCDPISGHTALYWYRQSLGQGLEFLIYFQGNSAPDKSGLPSDRFSAERTGGSVSTLTIQRTQQEDSAVYLCASSLNGGATDTQYFGPGTRLTVL.

The chain uses TRBV11-2 and TRBJ1-2; 9 bases line up with TRBD1. V lost 1 base and J lost 8; bases outside the gene matches: 2. Germline V gives CDR1 SGHAT, CDR2 FQNNGV. This CDR3 has 13 amino acids. The CDR3 DNA reads TGTGCCAGCAGCTTAGCGACAGGGGGAGGCTACACCTTC. Protein product: CASSLATGGGYTF.

As DNA, the CDR3 is TGTGCCAGCAGCACGGGAGAATACGGAAACACCATATATTTT. This encodes CASSTGEYGNTIYF. This chain links TRBV7-9 with TRBJ1-3; D remains ambiguous. The germline CDR1 and CDR2 sequences are SEHNR and FQNEAQ (reference sequence). This CDR3 has 14 amino acids. With 5 bases removed from V and 4 bases from J, the gap between germline ends came to 12 bases.

The rearrangement joins TRBV18 to TRBJ1-4; D is perhaps TRBD1 (5 bases). The germline V and J ends were trimmed by 3 bases and 4 bases, with 6 bases remaining between them. The CDR3 spans 13 residues. Germline loops: CDR1 KGHSH, CDR2 LQKENI. CDR3 loop: CASSPDINEKLFF. CDR3 nucleotide sequence: TGTGCCAGCTCACCGGACATTAATGAAAAACTGTTTTTT.

This clone was counted once. The gene calls are TRBV2 and TRBJ1-1, with D possibly matching TRBD1 (6 bases). The CDR3 is made up of 15 amino acids. Germline V gives CDR1 SNHLY, CDR2 FYNNEI. V dropped 2 bases and J dropped 4 bases, with 14 bases sitting between them. CDR3 sequence (DNA): TGTGCCAGCAGTGAATCTGGGGGCGCGAGCACTGAAGCTTTCTTT. It encodes CASSESGGASTEAFF. The full variable domain, in which reference TRBV2 and TRBJ1-1 provide the parts outside the CDR3, is EPEVTQTPSHQVTQMGQEVILRCVPISNHLYFYWYRQILGQKVEFLVSFYNNEISEKSEIFDDQFSVERPDGSNFTLKIRSTKLEDSAMYFCASSESGGASTEAFFGQGTRLTVV.

Regarding this clone: Relative to the germline gene, one junction end is altered; a read error may explain this. V gene TRBV2 combines with J gene TRBJ1-4; TRBD1 aligns across 7 bases. Germline CDR1 is SNHLY and CDR2 is FYNNEI. The CDR3 is 12 residues long. This CDR3 is CASKGANEKLFF. The CDR3 coding sequence is TGTGCCAGCAAGGGGGCTAACGAAAAACTGTTTTTT.

The V gene is TRBV20-1, the J gene TRBJ2-1; tentative D call: TRBD1 (5 bases). CDR1 DFQATT and CDR2 SNEGSKA come from the germline V gene (reference sequence). This CDR3 contains 11 residues. Trimming took off 6 bases at V and 4 bases at J, with 7 bases between the two ends. For the CDR3, the DNA is TGCAGTGCGCCAGGGTACAATGAGCAGTTCTTC. Its protein product is CSAPGYNEQFF.

The V gene is TRBV5-1, the J gene TRBJ2-7; 12 bases are a match to TRBD2. The CDR3 extends over 13 amino acids. In germline, CDR1 is SGHRS, CDR2 YFSETQ. The trim removed 4 bases at V and 6 bases at J, leaving 2 bases unmatched. The CDR3 coding sequence is TGCGCCAGCAGCACGGGACTAGCGGGCGAGCAGTACTTC. It encodes CASSTGLAGEQYF.

This clone appeared a few times. The chain links TRBV5-4 to TRBJ1-2; 11 bases match TRBD1. The CDR3 consists of 14 residues. V lost 3 bases, J lost 6 bases, and 4 bases stayed unmatched. Germline V gene sequence: CDR1 SGHNT, CDR2 YYREEE (reference sequence). CDR3 region: CASSWTGGADGYTF. In nucleotides, the CDR3 is TGTGCCAGCAGCTGGACAGGGGGCGCGGATGGCTACACCTTC.

The rearrangement joins TRBV4-2 to TRBJ1-1; the D gene is possibly TRBD1 (5 bases). The CDR3 runs 15 residues. V was cut by 5 bases and J by 1 base, with 14 bases left in between. Germline lookup yields CDR1 LGHNA and CDR2 YNFKEQ. The CDR3 DNA sequence: TGTGCCAGCAGCGCTCGACAGACCTCGAACACTGAAGCTTTCTTT. Protein: CASSARQTSNTEAFF.

This clone was observed a single time. The rearrangement joins TRBV15 to TRBJ2-1, with D possibly matching TRBD1 (5 bases). Germline V CDR1 and CDR2: LNHNV, YYDKDF (reference sequence). The CDR3 spans 12 residues. Deletions cut 9 bases from V and 4 bases from J, with 10 bases between. The CDR3 nucleotides read TGTGCCACGAGGACACTATACAATGAGCAGTTCTTC. Its translation is CATRTLYNEQFF.